This note documents a single T cell receptor beta chain sequence. Antigen specificity is unknown. The CDR3 extends over 13 amino acids. The germline V gene has CDR1 SGHTA and CDR2 FQGNSA. V lost 3 bases, J lost 6 bases, and 9 bases lay in between. Profiled with immunoSEQ multiplex PCR; TCRdb holds only in-frame clones, not every one. The sample has about 2.1 million clones; 93% are singletons. This record comes from a study of shared clonotypes between healthy human individuals. Study-wide findings and caveats: The represented genetic and exposure-history diversity was limited by the small number of donors.

The naive CD8 fraction comprised CD45RO-negative cells positively selected for CCR7 and excluded terminally differentiated effector memory CD45RA+ cells. Study donors comprised healthy, HIV-negative adults devoid of recent acute infection or vaccination. V usage is TRBV7-2 and J usage is TRBJ2-1, with D possibly matching TRBD2 (5 bases). The TCR sequence derives from a man in his late teens or twenties in good health. Some clones in this sample may be carry-over from other donors' samples. The sequenced sample consisted of naive CD8+ T cells from PBMCs. CDR3 protein: CASSFGRANEQFF. As DNA, the CDR3 is TGTGCCAGCAGCTTTGGGCGGGCCAATGAGCAGTTCTTC.